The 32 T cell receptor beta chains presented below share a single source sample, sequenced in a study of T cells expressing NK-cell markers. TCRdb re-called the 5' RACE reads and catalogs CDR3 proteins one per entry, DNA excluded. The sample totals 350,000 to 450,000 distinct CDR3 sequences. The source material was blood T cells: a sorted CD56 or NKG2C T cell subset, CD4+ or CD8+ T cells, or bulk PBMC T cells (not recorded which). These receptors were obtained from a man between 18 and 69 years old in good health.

The CDR3 loop is CASSQRTGGRYEQYF. The chain is built from TRBV14 and TRBJ2-7; TCRdb designates TRBD1, a call that cannot be tested without DNA. CDR1 and CDR2 (germline): SGHDN, FVKESK. This CDR3 has 15 amino acids. The variable domain in full, completed from reference TRBV14 and TRBJ2-7, reads EAGVTQFPSHSVIEKGQTVTLRCDPISGHDNLYWYRRVMGKEIKFLLHFVKESKQDESGMPNNRFLAERTGGTYSTLKVQPAELEDSGVYFCASSQRTGGRYEQYFGPGTRLTVT.

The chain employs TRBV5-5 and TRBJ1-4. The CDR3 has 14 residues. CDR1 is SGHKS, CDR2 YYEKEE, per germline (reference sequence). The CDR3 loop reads CASRRDFENEKLFF. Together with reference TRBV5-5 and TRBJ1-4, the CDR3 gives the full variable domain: DAGVTQSPTHLIKTRGQQVTLRCSPISGHKSVSWYQQVLGQGPQFIFQYYEKEERGRGNFPDRFSARQFPNYSSELNVNALLLGDSALYLCASRRDFENEKLFFGSGTQLSVL.

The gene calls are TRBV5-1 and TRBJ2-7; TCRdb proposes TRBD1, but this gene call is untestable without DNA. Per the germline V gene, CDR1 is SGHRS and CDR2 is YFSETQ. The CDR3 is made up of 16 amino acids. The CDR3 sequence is CASSLAAGTGAYEQYF.

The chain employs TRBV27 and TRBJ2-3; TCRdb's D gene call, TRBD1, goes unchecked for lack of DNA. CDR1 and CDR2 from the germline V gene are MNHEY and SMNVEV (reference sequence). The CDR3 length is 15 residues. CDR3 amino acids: CASKGGATYTDTQYF.

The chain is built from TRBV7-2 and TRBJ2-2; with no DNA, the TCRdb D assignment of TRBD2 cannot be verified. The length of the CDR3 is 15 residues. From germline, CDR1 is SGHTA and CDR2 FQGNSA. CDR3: CATSSSGGDTGELFF.

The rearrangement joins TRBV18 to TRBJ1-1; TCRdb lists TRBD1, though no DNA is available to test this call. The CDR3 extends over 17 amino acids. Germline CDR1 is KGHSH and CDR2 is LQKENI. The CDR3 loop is CASSAPPQGYGNTEAFF.

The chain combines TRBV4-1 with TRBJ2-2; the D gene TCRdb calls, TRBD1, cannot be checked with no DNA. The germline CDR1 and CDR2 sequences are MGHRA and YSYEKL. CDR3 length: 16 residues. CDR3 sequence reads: CASSQGGPYGTGELFF.

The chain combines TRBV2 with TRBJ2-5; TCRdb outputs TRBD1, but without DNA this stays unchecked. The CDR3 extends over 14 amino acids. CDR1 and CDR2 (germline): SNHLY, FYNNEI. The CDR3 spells CASSDQGLGETQYF.

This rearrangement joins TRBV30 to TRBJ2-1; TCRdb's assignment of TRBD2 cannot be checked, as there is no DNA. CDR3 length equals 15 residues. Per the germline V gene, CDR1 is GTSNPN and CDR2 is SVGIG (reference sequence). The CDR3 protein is CAWSREGYSYNEQFF.

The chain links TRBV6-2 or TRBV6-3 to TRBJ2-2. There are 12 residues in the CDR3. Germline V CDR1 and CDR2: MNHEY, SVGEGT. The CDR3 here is CASSYAGGELFF.

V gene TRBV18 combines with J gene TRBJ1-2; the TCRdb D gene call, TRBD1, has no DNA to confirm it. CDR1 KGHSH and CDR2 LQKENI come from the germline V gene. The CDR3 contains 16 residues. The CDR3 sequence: CASSQAQGSGRYGYTF.

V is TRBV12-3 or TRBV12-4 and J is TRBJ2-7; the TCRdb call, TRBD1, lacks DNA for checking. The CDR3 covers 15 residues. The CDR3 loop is CASSLLDRGVYEQYF.

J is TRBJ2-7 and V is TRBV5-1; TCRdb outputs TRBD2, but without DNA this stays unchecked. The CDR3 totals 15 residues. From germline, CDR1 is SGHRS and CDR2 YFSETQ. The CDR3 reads CASSLQSGGNYEQYF.

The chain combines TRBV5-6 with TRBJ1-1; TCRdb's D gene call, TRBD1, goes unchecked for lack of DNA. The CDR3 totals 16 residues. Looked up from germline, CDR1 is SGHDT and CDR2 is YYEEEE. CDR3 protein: CASSLVVLGGDTEAFF.

This chain's CDR3 is CASSEDRGRETQYF. The chain carries TRBV6-1 and TRBJ2-5; lacking DNA, the TRBD1 call made by TCRdb goes unchecked. This CDR3 has 14 amino acids. From germline, CDR1 is MNHNS and CDR2 SASEGT.

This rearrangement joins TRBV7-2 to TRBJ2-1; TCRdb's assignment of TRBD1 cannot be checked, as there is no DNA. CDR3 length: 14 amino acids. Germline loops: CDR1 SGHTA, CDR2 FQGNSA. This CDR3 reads CASSSPGTWNEQFF.

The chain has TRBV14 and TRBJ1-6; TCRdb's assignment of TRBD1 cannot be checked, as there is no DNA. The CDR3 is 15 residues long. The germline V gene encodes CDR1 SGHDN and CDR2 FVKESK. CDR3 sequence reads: CASSERPGTDSPLHF. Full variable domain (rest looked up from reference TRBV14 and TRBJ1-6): EAGVTQFPSHSVIEKGQTVTLRCDPISGHDNLYWYRRVMGKEIKFLLHFVKESKQDESGMPNNRFLAERTGGTYSTLKVQPAELEDSGVYFCASSERPGTDSPLHFGNGTRLTVT.

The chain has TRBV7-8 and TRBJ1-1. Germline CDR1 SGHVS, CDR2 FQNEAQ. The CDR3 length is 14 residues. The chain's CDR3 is CASSWGGRGLEAFF.

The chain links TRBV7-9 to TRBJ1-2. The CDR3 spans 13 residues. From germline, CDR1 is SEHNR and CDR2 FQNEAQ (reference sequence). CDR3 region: CASSFGFNYGYTF.

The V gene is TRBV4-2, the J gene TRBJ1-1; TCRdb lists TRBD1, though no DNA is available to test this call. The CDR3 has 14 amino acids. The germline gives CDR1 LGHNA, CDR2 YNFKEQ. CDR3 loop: CASSQGEAGTGVFF.

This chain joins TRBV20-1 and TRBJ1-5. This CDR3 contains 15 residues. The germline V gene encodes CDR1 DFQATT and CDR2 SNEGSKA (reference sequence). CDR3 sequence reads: CSARDHGTPNQPQHF.

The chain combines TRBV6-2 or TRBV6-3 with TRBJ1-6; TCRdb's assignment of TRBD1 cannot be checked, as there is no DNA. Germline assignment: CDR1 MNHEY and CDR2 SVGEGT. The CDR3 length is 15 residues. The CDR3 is CASSYGTVYNSPLHF.

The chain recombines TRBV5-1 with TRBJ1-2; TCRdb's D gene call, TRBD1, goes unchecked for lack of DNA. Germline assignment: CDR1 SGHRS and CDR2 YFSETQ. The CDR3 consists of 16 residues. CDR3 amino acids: CASSRTGQGVWDGYTF.

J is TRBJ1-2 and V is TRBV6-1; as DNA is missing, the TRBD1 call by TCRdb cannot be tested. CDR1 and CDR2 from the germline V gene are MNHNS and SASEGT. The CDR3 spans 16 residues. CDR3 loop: CASRDPGQGANYGYTF.

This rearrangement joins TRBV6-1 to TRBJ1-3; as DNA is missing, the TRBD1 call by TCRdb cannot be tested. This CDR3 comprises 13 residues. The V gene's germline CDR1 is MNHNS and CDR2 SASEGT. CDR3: CASIRDSGNTIYF.

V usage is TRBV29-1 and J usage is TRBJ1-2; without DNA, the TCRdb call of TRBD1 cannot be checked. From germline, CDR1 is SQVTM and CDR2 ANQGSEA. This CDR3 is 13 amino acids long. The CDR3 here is CSAITQGNYGYTF.

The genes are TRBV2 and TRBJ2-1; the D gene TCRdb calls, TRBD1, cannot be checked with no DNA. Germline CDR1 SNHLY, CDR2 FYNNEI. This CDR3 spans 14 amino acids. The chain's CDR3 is CASSRNVGVNEQFF.

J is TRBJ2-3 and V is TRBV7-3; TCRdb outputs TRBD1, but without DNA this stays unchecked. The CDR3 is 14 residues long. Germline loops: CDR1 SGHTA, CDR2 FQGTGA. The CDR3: CASSLPGGQDTQYF.

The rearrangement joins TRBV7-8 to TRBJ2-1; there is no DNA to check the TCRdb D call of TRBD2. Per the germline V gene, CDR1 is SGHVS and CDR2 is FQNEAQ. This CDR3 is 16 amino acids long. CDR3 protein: CASSSRLAGVYTEQFF.

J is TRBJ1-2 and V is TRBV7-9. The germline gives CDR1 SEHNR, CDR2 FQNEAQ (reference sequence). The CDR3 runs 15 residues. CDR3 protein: CASSLAWHDPSGYTF.

The chain's CDR3 is CASRPAGGTDTQYF. The chain recombines TRBV19 with TRBJ2-3; TCRdb gives TRBD2 as the D gene, but with no DNA this cannot be confirmed. The CDR3 totals 14 residues. The germline V gene encodes CDR1 LNHDA and CDR2 SQIVND (reference sequence).

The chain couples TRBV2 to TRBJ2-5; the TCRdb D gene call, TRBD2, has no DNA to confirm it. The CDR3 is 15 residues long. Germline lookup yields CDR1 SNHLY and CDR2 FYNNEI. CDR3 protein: CASSSRGVLQETQYF.